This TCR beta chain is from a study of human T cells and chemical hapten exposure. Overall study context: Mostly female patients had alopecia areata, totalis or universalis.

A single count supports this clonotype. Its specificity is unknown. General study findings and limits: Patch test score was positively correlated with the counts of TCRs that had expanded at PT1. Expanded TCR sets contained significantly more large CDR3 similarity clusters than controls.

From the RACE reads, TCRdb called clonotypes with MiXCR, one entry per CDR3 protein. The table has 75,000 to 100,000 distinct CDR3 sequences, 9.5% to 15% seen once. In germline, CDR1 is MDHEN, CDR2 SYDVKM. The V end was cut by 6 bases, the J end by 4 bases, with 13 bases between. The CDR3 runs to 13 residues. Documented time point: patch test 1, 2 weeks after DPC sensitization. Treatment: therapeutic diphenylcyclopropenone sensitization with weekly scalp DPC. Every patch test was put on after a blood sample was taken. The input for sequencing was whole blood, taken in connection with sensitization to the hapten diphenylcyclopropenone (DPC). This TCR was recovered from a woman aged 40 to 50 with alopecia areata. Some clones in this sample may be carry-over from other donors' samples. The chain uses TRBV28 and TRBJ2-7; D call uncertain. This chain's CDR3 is CASRPKMAYEQYF. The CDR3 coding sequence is TGTGCCAGCAGACCGAAGATGGCATACGAGCAGTACTTC.